Listed here is a single TCR beta chain. The CDR3 totals 16 residues. V dropped 1 base and J dropped 3 bases, with 12 bases sitting between them. The germline V gene has CDR1 KGHDR and CDR2 SFDVKD. These data are taken from a study of blood T cell repertoires in COVID-19. Turning to the study itself: COVID-19 samples collected from the United States, Italy and Spain covered acute and convalescent phases. T cells, B-cell-depleted T cells, or PBMCs provided the cDNA or gDNA that served as material.

As originally analysed: Amplification of reference gene primers was used by the study to estimate nucleated cell counts. Libraries were prepared by immunoSEQ multiplex PCR; TCRdb keeps only in-frame clonotypes and omits some of them. That table supplies the V and J calls and clone size; D and trimming were determined from the DNA. The profile shows 100,000 to 150,000 clones, around 89% of them singletons. The sequenced sample was peripheral blood. This receptor was identified in a man in his fifties or sixties with active or convalescent COVID-19. J is TRBJ1-3 and V is TRBV24-1; D call uncertain. The CDR3 nucleotides read TGTGCCACCAGTGATTTACGGGATTCGGTTGGAAACACCATATATTTT. Residues: CATSDLRDSVGNTIYF.